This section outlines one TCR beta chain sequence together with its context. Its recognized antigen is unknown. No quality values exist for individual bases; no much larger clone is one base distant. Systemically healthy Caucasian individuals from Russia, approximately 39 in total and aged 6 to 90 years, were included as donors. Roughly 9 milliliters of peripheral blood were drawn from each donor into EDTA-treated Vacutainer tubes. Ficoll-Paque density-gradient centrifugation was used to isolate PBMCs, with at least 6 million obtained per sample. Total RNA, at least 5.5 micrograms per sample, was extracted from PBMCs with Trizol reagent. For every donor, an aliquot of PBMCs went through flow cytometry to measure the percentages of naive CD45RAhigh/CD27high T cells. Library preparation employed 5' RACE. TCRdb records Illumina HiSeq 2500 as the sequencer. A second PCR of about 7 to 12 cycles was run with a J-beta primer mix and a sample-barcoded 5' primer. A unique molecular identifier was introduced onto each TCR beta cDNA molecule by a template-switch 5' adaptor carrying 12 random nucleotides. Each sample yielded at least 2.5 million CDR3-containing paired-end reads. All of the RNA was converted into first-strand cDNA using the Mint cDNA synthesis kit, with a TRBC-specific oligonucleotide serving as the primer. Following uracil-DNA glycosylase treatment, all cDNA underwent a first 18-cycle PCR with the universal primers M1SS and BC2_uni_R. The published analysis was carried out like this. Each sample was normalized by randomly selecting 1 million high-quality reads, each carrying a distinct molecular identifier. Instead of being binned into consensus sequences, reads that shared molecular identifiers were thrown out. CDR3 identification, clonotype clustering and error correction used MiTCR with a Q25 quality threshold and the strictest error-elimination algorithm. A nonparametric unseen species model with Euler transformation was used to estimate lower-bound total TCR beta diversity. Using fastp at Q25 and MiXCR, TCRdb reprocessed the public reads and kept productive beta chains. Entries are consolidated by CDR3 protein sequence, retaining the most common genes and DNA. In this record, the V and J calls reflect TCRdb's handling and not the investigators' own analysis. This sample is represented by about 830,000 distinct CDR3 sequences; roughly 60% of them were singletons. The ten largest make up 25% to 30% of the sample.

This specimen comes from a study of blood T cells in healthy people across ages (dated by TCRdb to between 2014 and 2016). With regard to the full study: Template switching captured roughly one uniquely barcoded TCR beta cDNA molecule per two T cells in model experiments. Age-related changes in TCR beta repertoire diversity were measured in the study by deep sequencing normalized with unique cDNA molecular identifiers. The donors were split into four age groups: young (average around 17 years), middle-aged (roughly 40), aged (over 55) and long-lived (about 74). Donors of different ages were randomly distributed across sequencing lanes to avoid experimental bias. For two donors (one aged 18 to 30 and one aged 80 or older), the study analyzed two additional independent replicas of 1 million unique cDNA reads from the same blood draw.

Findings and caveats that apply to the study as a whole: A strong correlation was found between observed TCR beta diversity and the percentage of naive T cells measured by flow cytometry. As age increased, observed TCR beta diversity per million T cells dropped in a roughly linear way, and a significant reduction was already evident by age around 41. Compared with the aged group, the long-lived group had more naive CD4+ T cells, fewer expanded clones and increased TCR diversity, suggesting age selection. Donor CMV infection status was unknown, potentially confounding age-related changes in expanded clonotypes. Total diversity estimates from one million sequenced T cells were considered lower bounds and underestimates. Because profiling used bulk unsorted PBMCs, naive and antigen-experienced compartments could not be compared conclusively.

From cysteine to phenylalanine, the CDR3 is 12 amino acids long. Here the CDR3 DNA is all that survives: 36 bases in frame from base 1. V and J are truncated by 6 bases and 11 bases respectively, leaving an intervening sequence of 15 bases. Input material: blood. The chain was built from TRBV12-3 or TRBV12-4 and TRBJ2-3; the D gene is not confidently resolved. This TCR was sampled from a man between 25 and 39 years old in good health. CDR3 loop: CASRFSADVQYF. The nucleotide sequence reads TGTGCCAGCAGATTCAGCGCAGATGTGCAGTATTTT.